The 13 T cell receptor beta chains reported below all come from one sample, sequenced in a study of shared clonotypes between healthy human individuals. This table comes from immunoSEQ multiplex PCR, and its TCRdb copy is limited to in-frame clones, with some not included. The table lists about 680,000 clones, just over 90% of them singletons. It was CD45RO-negative cells, positively selected for CCR7, that made up naive CD8 cells, with terminally differentiated effector memory CD45RA+ cells excluded. What was sequenced was naive CD8+ T cells sorted from blood. The receptors derive from a young man in good health.

The V call is TRBV6-5, the J call TRBJ1-1; D not resolved. CDR3 length: 14 residues. Germline V gives CDR1 MNHEY, CDR2 SVGAGI. Trimming took off 0 bases at V and 9 bases at J, with 14 bases between the two ends. The CDR3 region has the DNA TGTGCCAGCAGTTACTCCACTCACGGGTATCAAGCTTTCTTT. Its translation is CASSYSTHGYQAFF.

This chain uses TRBV4-3 with TRBJ1-1, with unresolved D. Germline V lookup: CDR1 LGHNA, CDR2 YSLEER. The CDR3 covers 13 residues. Deletions cut 0 bases from V and 4 bases from J, with 6 bases between. Written as DNA, the CDR3 is TGCGCCAGCAGCCAAGATACCGGCACTGAAGCTTTCTTT. It encodes CASSQDTGTEAFF.

This clone showed up just a few times. V usage is TRBV4-1 and J usage is TRBJ2-1, with 13 nucleotides matching TRBD2. CDR3 length: 16 amino acids. Per the germline V gene, CDR1 is MGHRA and CDR2 is YSYEKL. The V and J ends lost 5 bases and 5 bases, in that order; junction bases with no gene match: 6. CDR3 bases: TGCGCCAGCAGCTTACTAGCGGGAGGGATGCACAATGAGCAGTTCTTC. Amino acid sequence: CASSLLAGGMHNEQFF.

The rearrangement links TRBV10-3 to TRBJ2-7; D is uncertain. This CDR3 spans 13 amino acids. Germline CDR1 reads ENHRY; CDR2 reads SYGVKD. V lost 6 bases to trimming and J lost 1 base, with 10 bases between them. The CDR3 sequence: CAIRDDNSYEQYF. Written as DNA, the CDR3 is TGTGCCATCAGGGACGATAATTCCTACGAGCAGTACTTC.

This chain uses TRBV30 with TRBJ2-5; 9 nucleotides agree with TRBD2. Unmatched junction bases numbered 12, after V lost 2 bases and J lost 5 bases. Germline-derived CDR1 and CDR2 are GTSNPN and SVGIG (reference sequence). This CDR3 comprises 16 residues. CDR3 loop: CAWSPAAAGGRETQYF. The CDR3 DNA reads as TGTGCCTGGAGTCCCGCCGCCGCGGGAGGGCGGGAGACCCAGTACTTC.

The chain joins TRBV2 to TRBJ1-3; the D is unclear. The CDR3 is 16 amino acids. From germline, CDR1 is SNHLY and CDR2 FYNNEI. Trimming took 0 bases from V and 2 from J, leaving 11 bases between them. As DNA, the CDR3 is TGTGCCAGCAGTGAAGCGGGCACGAGAGCTGGAAACACCATATATTTT. This encodes CASSEAGTRAGNTIYF.

The V and J genes are TRBV9 and TRBJ2-1; 10 positions agree with TRBD2. Germline CDR1 reads SGDLS; CDR2 reads YYNGEE. The CDR3 contains 16 residues. Germline trimming cut 2 bases from V and 2 bases from J; bases unmatched to any gene: 4. The CDR3 protein is CASSVSGREAYNEQFF. DNA for the CDR3: TGTGCCAGCAGCGTCAGCGGGAGGGAGGCCTACAATGAGCAGTTCTTC. Full variable domain (rest looked up from reference TRBV9 and TRBJ2-1): DSGVTQTPKHLITATGQRVTLRCSPRSGDLSVYWYQQSLDQGLQFLIQYYNGEERAKGNILERFSAQQFPDLHSELNLSSLELGDSALYFCASSVSGREAYNEQFFGPGTRLTVL.

The chain employs TRBV5-1 and TRBJ2-1; D is unclear. The germline V gene has CDR1 SGHRS and CDR2 YFSETQ. With 4 bases removed from V and 3 bases from J, the gap between germline ends came to 26 bases. The CDR3 covers 19 residues. CDR3: CASSAESRDSIVFYNEQFF. CDR3 DNA sequence: TGCGCCAGCAGCGCGGAGTCCCGTGACTCCATAGTTTTCTACAATGAGCAGTTCTTC.

The chain recombines TRBV27 with TRBJ1-3, with D maybe TRBD1 (6 bases). Looked up from germline, CDR1 is MNHEY and CDR2 is SMNVEV (reference sequence). Trimming removed 6 bases at V and 0 bases at J, with 9 bases between. There are 14 residues in the CDR3. In nucleotides, the CDR3 is TGTGCCAGCAGCCAACAGGGCTCTGGAAACACCATATATTTT. Translating it yields CASSQQGSGNTIYF.

The V and J genes are TRBV13 and TRBJ2-7, with D perhaps TRBD1 (5 bases). The CDR3 loop spans 15 amino acids. Germline lookup yields CDR1 PRHDT and CDR2 FYEKMQ (reference sequence). Trimming left V 5 bases short and J 1 base short, with 15 bases between. The CDR3 sequence: CASSPPMGPSYEQYF. DNA of the CDR3: TGTGCCAGCAGCCCCCCGATGGGGCCGTCCTACGAGCAGTACTTC.

This chain connects TRBV7-2 to TRBJ2-3; TRBD2 matches at 13 bases. V gave up 5 bases and J gave up 3 bases; unmatched junction bases: 8. There are 17 residues in the CDR3. Per germline, CDR1 SGHTA and CDR2 FQGNSA. The CDR3 spells CASSMTSGRFRTDTQYF. The CDR3 bases are TGTGCCAGCAGCATGACTAGCGGGAGGTTTCGAACAGATACGCAGTATTTT.

In its sample, this clone was seen once. This chain connects TRBV11-2 to TRBJ1-1; a weak D match, TRBD1 (5 bases). Deletions cut 1 base from V and 11 bases from J, with 11 bases between. The CDR3 is 12 amino acids. The V gene's germline CDR1 is SGHAT and CDR2 FQNNGV. CDR3 loop: CASSLGREGAFF. The CDR3 bases are TGTGCCAGCAGCTTAGGCAGGGAAGGGGCTTTCTTT.

V gene TRBV15 combines with J gene TRBJ2-6; the D gene is possibly TRBD2 (5 bases). The CDR3 spans 18 residues. The V and J ends lost 0 bases and 0 bases respectively, with 12 bases between them. Germline V gene sequence: CDR1 LNHNV, CDR2 YYDKDF (reference sequence). The CDR3 DNA is TGTGCCACCAGCAGAGATCGCCTACTAGGCTCTGGGGCCAACGTCCTGACTTTC. Translating gives CATSRDRLLGSGANVLTF. Full variable domain (remainder filled in from reference TRBV15 and TRBJ2-6): DAMVIQNPRYQVTQFGKPVTLSCSQTLNHNVMYWYQQKSSQAPKLLFHYYDKDFNNEADTPDNFQSRRPNTSFCFLDIRSPGLGDTAMYLCATSRDRLLGSGANVLTFGAGSRLTVL.